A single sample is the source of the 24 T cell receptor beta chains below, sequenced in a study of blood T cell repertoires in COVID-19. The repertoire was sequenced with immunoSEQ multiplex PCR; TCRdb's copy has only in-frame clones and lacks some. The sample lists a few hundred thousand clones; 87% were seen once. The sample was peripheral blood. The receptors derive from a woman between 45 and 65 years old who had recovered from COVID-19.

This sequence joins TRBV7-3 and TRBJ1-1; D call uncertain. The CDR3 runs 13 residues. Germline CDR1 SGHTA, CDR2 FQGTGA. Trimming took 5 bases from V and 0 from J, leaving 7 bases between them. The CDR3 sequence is CASSRSMNTEAFF. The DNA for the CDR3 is TGTGCCAGCAGCCGGTCTATGAACACTGAAGCTTTCTTT.

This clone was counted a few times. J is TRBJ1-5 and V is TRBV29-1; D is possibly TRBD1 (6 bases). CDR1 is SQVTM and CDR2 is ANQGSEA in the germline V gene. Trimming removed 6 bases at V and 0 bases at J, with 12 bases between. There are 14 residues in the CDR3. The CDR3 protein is CSVSDSDSNQPQHF. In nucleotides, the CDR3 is TGCAGCGTATCGGACAGTGATAGCAATCAGCCCCAGCATTTT.

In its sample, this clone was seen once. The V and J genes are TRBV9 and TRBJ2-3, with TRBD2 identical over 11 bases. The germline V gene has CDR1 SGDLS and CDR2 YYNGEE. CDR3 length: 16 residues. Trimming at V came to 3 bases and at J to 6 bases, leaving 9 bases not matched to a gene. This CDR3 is CASSASSGGTWDTQYF. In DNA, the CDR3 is TGTGCCAGCAGCGCTTCTAGCGGGGGGACGTGGGATACGCAGTATTTT.

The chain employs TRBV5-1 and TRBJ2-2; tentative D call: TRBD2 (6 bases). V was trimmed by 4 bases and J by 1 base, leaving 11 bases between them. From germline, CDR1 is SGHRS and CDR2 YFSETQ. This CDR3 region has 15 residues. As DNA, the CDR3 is TGCGCCAGCAGCACAGTAGCGGAGAACACCGGGGAGCTGTTTTTT. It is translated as CASSTVAENTGELFF.

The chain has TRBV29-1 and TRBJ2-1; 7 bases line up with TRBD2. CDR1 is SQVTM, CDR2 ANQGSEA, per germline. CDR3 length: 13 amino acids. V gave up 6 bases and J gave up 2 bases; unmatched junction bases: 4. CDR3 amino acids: CSVVREAYNEQFF. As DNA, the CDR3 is TGCAGCGTGGTCCGGGAGGCCTACAATGAGCAGTTCTTC.

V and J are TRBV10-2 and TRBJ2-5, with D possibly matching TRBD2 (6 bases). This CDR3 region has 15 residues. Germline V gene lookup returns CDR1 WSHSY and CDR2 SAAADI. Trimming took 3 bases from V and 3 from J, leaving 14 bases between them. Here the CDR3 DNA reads TGCGCCAGCAGTGACTGGGGACTGGCTAAAGAGACCCAGTACTTC. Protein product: CASSDWGLAKETQYF.

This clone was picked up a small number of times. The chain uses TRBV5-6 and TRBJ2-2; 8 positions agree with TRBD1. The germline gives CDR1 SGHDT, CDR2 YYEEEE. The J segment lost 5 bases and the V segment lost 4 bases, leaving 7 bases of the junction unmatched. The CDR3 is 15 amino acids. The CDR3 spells CASSGQGVTTGELFF. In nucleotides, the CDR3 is TGTGCCAGCAGCGGACAGGGTGTCACAACCGGGGAGCTGTTTTTT.

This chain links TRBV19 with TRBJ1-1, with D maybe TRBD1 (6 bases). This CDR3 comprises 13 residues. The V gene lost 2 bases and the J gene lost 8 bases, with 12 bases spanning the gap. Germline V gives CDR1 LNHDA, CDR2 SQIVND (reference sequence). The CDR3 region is CASSISWTAEAFF. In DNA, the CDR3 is TGTGCCAGTAGTATAAGTTGGACAGCGGAAGCTTTCTTT.

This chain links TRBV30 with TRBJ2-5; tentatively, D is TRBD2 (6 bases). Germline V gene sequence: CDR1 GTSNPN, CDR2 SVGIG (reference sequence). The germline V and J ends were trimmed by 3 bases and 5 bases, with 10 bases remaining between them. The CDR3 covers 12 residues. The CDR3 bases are TGTGCCTGGAGGGGACGGGGGGAGACCCAGTACTTC. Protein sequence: CAWRGRGETQYF.

The CDR3 region is CASSTRQGIETQYF. Here the CDR3 DNA reads TGTGCCAGCAGCACCCGACAGGGGATCGAGACCCAGTACTTC. This rearrangement joins TRBV5-4 to TRBJ2-5; 8 bases are shared with TRBD1. Per germline, CDR1 SGHNT and CDR2 YYREEE (reference sequence). V dropped 4 bases and J dropped 5; count of bases not matched to a gene: 7. This CDR3 has 14 residues. The whole variable domain, filled in from reference TRBV5-4 and TRBJ2-5, reads ETGVTQSPTHLIKTRGQQVTLRCSSQSGHNTVSWYQQALGQGPQFIFQYYREEENGRGNFPPRFSGLQFPNYSSELNVNALELDDSALYLCASSTRQGIETQYFGPGTRLLVL.

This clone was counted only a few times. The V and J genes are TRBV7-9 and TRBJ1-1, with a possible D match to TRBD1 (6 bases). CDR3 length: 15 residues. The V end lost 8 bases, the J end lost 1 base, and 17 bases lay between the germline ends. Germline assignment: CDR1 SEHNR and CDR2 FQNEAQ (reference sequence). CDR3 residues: CASRRAGAENTEAFF. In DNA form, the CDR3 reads TGTGCCAGCCGAAGGGCGGGGGCGGAGAACACTGAAGCTTTCTTT.

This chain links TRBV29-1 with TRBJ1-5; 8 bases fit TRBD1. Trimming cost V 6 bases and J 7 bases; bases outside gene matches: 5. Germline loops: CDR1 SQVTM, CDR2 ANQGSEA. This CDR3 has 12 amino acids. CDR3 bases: TGCAGCGTCAAGGACAGGGACCAGCCCCAGCATTTT. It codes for CSVKDRDQPQHF.

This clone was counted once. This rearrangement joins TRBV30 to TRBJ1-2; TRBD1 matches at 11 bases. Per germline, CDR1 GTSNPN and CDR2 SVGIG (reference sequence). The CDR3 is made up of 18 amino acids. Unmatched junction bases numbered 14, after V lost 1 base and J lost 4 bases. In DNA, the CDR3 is TGTGCCTGGAGTGAATATCGGACAGGGGGCAGTAACGGCTATGGCTACACCTTC. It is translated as CAWSEYRTGGSNGYGYTF.

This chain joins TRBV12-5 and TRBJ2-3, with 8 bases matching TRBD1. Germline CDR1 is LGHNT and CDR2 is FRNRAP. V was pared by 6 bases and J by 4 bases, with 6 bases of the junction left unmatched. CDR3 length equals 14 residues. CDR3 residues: CASGRTGYPDTQYF. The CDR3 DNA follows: TGTGCTAGTGGGAGGACAGGGTATCCAGATACGCAGTATTTT. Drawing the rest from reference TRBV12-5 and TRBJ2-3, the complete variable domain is DARVTQTPRHKVTEMGQEVTMRCQPILGHNTVFWYRQTMMQGLELLAYFRNRAPLDDSGMPKDRFSAEMPDATLATLKIQPSEPRDSAVYFCASGRTGYPDTQYFGPGTRLTVL.

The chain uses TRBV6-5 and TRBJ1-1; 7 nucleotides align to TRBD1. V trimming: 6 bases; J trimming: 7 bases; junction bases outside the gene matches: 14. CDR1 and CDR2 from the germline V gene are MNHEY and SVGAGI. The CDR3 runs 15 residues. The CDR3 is CASSRGGAGNIEAFF. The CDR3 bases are TGTGCCAGCAGCCGAGGGGGCGCTGGGAATATTGAAGCTTTCTTT.

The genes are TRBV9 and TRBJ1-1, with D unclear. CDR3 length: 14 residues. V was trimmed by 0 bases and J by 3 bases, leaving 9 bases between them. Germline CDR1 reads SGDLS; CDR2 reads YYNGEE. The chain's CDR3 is CASSVAEWYTEAFF. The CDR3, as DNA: TGTGCCAGCAGCGTAGCGGAGTGGTACACTGAAGCTTTCTTT.

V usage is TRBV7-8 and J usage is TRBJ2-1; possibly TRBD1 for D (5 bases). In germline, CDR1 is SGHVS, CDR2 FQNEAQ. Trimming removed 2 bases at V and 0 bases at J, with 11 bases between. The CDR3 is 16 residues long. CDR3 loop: CASSLRGSLSYNEQFF. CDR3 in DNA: TGTGCCAGCAGCTTAAGGGGTTCACTCTCCTACAATGAGCAGTTCTTC. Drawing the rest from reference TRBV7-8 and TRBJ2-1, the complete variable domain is GAGVSQSPRYKVAKRGQDVALRCDPISGHVSLFWYQQALGQGPEFLTYFQNEAQLDKSGLPSDRFFAERPEGSVSTLKIQRTQQEDSAVYLCASSLRGSLSYNEQFFGPGTRLTVL.

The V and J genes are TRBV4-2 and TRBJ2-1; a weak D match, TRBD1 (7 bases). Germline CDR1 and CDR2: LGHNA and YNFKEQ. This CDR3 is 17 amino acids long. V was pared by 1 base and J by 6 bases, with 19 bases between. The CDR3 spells CASSQVGSGGGSNEQFF. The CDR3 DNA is TGTGCCAGCAGCCAAGTTGGTAGCGGAGGGGGCTCCAATGAGCAGTTCTTC.

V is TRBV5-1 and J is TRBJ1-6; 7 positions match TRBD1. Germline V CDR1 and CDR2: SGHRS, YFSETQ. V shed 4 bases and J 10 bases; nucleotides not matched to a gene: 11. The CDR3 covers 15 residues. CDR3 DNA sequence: TGCGCCAGCAGCCCCCGAACAGGGGTAGGGTCACCCCTCCACTTT. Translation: CASSPRTGVGSPLHF.

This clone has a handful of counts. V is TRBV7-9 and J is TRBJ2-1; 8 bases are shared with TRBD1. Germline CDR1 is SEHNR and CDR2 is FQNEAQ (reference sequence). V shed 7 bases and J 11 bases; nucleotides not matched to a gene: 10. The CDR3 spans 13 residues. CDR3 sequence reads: CASNSGTGLKQFF. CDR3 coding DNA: TGTGCCAGCAACTCTGGGACAGGTTTGAAGCAGTTCTTC.

The CDR3 nucleotides are TGTGCCAGCAGGACAGGGGGTGTAATCGGGGAGCTGTTTTTT. It yields the protein CASRTGGVIGELFF. This sequence joins TRBV28 and TRBJ2-2; 9 positions agree with TRBD1. Germline V lookup: CDR1 MDHEN, CDR2 SYDVKM. The ends lost 6 bases at V and 7 bases at J; junction bases unmatched: 6. The CDR3 totals 14 residues.

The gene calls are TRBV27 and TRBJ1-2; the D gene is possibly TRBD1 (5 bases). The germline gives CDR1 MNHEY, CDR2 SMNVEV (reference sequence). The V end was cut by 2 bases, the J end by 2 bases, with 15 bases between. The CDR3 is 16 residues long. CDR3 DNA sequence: TGTGCCAGCAGTTTAGGTTTCGGGACTTTAAACTATGGCTACACCTTC. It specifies CASSLGFGTLNYGYTF.

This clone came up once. The CDR3 nucleotides are TGTGCCAGTAGTTTATCGGCGGCGAGGGAGCCCTATAATTCACCCCTCCACTTT. It encodes CASSLSAAREPYNSPLHF. The chain combines TRBV19 with TRBJ1-6; D remains ambiguous. With 5 bases removed from V and 2 bases from J, the gap between germline ends came to 19 bases. Germline CDR1 reads LNHDA; CDR2 reads SQIVND (reference sequence). This CDR3 spans 18 amino acids.

The CDR3 DNA is TGTGCCAGTAGAGGAGATAGCATGAACACTGAAGCTTTCTTT. This encodes CASRGDSMNTEAFF. The chain joins TRBV19 to TRBJ1-1, with unresolved D. V was shortened by 6 bases and J by 0 bases, with 11 bases between the two germline ends. This CDR3 has 14 amino acids. Germline CDR1 LNHDA, CDR2 SQIVND (reference sequence).